This TCR beta chain derives from a study of blood T cell repertoires in COVID-19. At the level of the study: Collection of acute and convalescent COVID-19 samples took place in the United States, Italy and Spain.

Per the study methods: Amplified reference gene primers provided the basis for estimating nucleated cell counts. The method was immunoSEQ multiplex PCR; TCRdb's version includes in-frame clones alone and lacks a portion of them. D and trimming were read from the DNA, whereas the V and J calls and clone size are those reported in that table. The sample holds more than 200,000 clones, approximately 90% seen once. This CDR3 is built from 15 residues. V dropped 2 bases and J dropped 6 bases, with 11 bases sitting between them. Germline lookup yields CDR1 SNHLY and CDR2 FYNNEI. This clone turned up a few times.

This chain links TRBV2 with TRBJ1-6; unclear D gene. Sequencing was performed on peripheral blood. The clonotype was recovered from a man between 65 and 85 years old with acute or convalescent COVID-19. CDR3: CASSEPGGGNSPLHF. The CDR3 coding sequence is TGTGCCAGCAGTGAACCCGGTGGAGGTAATTCACCCCTCCACTTT.